Described below is a single T cell receptor beta chain sequence and its context. The clone's antigen remains unknown. The data are from a study of CXCR3-negative and CXCR3-positive naive CD8 T cells (dated by TCRdb to the late 2010s). Context from the whole study: In total, about 130 million TRB reads were obtained, or roughly 1.5 +/- 0.3 million reads per library. Diversity and physicochemical repertoire analyses covered about a dozen donors pooled from two independent experiments. The TRBV-TRBJ cluster analysis covered naive subsets from several donors and memory cells from 3 donors.

The CDR3 numbers 12 residues from cysteine through phenylalanine. There is no recorded DNA. Based on the germline V gene, the CDR1 and CDR2 sequences are SNHLY and FYNNEI. Reads for this sample came from a NextSeq 550. The Human TCR Profiling Kit (MiLaboratory) was used to prepare UMI-labeled 5' RACE TRB cDNA libraries. The full amount of extracted RNA was used for cDNA synthesis, and the full amount of resulting cDNA was used for PCR amplification. Libraries were prepared in parallel with an identical number of PCR cycles. On the study's bioinformatics: With a requirement of at least two reads per UMI, MIGEC and MiXCR extracted about 52,000 +/- 9,100 unique UMI-labeled TRB cDNA molecules per library. An average of around 40,000 +/- 10,000 functional in-frame TRB CDR3 nucleotide clonotypes without stop codons was found per library. After downsampling to 5000 UMI-labeled TRB molecules per sample, diversity metrics such as normalized Shannon-Wiener and Chao1 were calculated in VDJtools. VDJtools was used to calculate clonotype-size-weighted physicochemical properties of the central five CDR3 residues, namely interaction energy, strength, volume and Kidera factor 4. After the reads were reprocessed by TCRdb, one entry was made per CDR3 protein sequence, with no DNA. TCRdb's processing, not the authors' own work, is the source of the V and J calls. The sample has more than 45,000 distinct CDR3 sequences on record. Approximately 0.42% of the sample goes to the ten largest clones.

General study outcomes and caveats: CXCR3 expression partially decreased after cryopreservation, so most assays used freshly isolated PBMCs. Comparably high repertoire diversity was found in both naive subsets, whereas much lower repertoire diversity was found in memory CD8+ T cells. Because surface CD5, which is linked to self-reactivity in mice, was comparable between the naive subsets, TCR interaction strength was also inferred from TRB CDR3 physicochemical properties. Similar TRBV-TRBJ usage was shown by naive CXCR3-negative and CXCR3-positive cells from the same donor, whereas distinct patterns were shown by memory cells. TRB CDR3s from CXCR3-positive naive cells showed higher hydrophobicity (lower Kidera factor 4), lower energy, and higher strength and volume indices than CXCR3-negative naive cells.

Each CD8+ T cell subset was flow-sorted in triplicate, and some 300,000 cells per subset were placed directly into RLT lysis buffer. To keep memory contaminants out, a stringent definition of naive CD8+ T cells was applied: CD45RO-CCR7+CD27+CD95-. Standard density gradient centrifugation was used to isolate peripheral blood mononuclear cells from buffy coats. Naive CXCR3-negative and CXCR3-positive CD8+ T cells were flow-sorted using a FACSAria III. Total RNA was extracted from sorted cells using an RNeasy Mini Kit. This clonotype was sampled from a human donor in good health. Some clones in this sample may be carry-over from other donors' samples. The rearrangement combines TRBV2 with TRBJ2-7. The material sequenced was naive CXCR3- CD8+ T cells from blood. The sample's cell subset or site label, decoded: CD45RO-CCR7+CD27+CD95- naive CD8+ T cells lacking CXCR3 (TNR3-). The CDR3 is CASNGSPYEQYF.